This T cell receptor beta chain was captured by sequencing in a study of control samples from healthy donors and cancer patients (dated by TCRdb to 2020 to 2022). In regard to this clone: Its target antigen remains unknown. No much larger clone is present one base from it, and per-base qualities are unavailable.

Library preparation employed the immunoSEQ multiplex PCR assay. As stored in TCRdb, this immuneACCESS dataset retains in-frame rearrangements with V and J assigned. A fraction of the clones does not appear; measured against another copy, unresolved V genes explain less than half of the discrepancy, and the remainder lacks a known reason. The sample data list 160,000 or so clones, and around 96% of these were observed just once. The biggest ten clones account for 7.5% to 8.5% of the sample. Cut back by 1 base and 8 bases, the V and J ends lie 15 bases apart. From cysteine to phenylalanine, the CDR3 is 15 amino acids long. Here the CDR3 DNA is all that survives: 45 bases in frame from base 1. In the germline V gene, CDR1 corresponds to KGHSH and CDR2 to LQKENI.

This chain is built from TRBV18 and TRBJ2-1, with a tentative D gene TRBD1 over 7 matching bases. This TCR was sampled from a woman between 40 and 50 years old in good health. The sequenced sample consisted of blood. CDR3 protein: CASSPRLTGDYEQFF. In nucleotide form, the sequence is TGTGCCAGCTCACCACGTCTCACAGGGGACTATGAGCAGTTCTTC.